This is a list of T cell receptor beta chains from one sample in a study of T cell responses to AZD1222 COVID-19 vaccine. Sequencing was performed with immunoSEQ multiplex PCR; in TCRdb, only in-frame clones are kept and a portion is missing. Of 200,000 or so clones listed, 93% were seen once; the top ten hold approximately 1%. This specimen was peripheral blood, taken 28 days after the second AZD1222 dose. The receptors were gathered from an adult who received the AZD1222 COVID-19 vaccine. Both conserved end residues are part of each CDR3. A D gene is named only where the DNA matches it firmly. The listing skips clone size in some rows; elsewhere it reads once, few, many or a size class.

. TRBJ2-3 . TRBV14 TGTGCCAGCAGCCAAGCGGCGGGGACAACCATTAGCACAGATACGCAGTATTTT CASSQAAGTTISTDTQYF
. TRBJ1-3 . TRBV5-6 TGTGCCAGCAGCTTTTTCCGTGGCTCCTCTGGAAACACCATATATTTT CASSFFRGSSGNTIYF
TRBD1 TRBJ2-2 . TRBV7-2 TGTGCCAACCAGAAGGGGGCGGGCTTTAAGGGGACCGGGGAGCTGTTTTTT CANQKGAGFKGTGELFF
. TRBJ1-4 . TRBV5-5 TGTGCCAGCAGCCTCGGACGAACTAATGAAAAACTGTTTTTT CASSLGRTNEKLFF
TRBD1 TRBJ1-5 . TRBV28 TGTGCCAGCGGTGGACAGGTCAATCAGCCCCAGCATTTT CASGGQVNQPQHF
. TRBJ2-3 . TRBV11-2 TGTGCCAGCAGCTTTATCATGCGGGGTAGCACAGATACGCAGTATTTT CASSFIMRGSTDTQYF
. TRBJ2-1 . TRBV9 TGTGCCAGCAGCGATATCAATGAGCAGTTCTTC CASSDINEQFF
TRBD1 TRBJ2-3 . TRBV4-1 TGCGCCAGCAGCCAAGAGACAGGGATAGATACGCAGTATTTT CASSQETGIDTQYF
. TRBJ1-2 . TRBV10-2 TGCGCCAGCTATCACCCAGGGGCACCATACTATGGCTACACCTTC CASYHPGAPYYGYTF
TRBD1 TRBJ2-2 . TRBV5-1 TGCGCCAGCAGCGCGACAGGGGTCGCCGGGGAGCTGTTTTTT CASSATGVAGELFF
. TRBJ1-4 few TRBV29-1 TGCAGCGTTGAAGTCAGTTCAGCGGAAAAACTGTTTTTT CSVEVSSAEKLFF
. TRBJ2-1 . TRBV6-5 TGTGCCAGCAGTTATACAGGGACGAGCTCCTACAATGAGCAGTTCTTC CASSYTGTSSYNEQFF
TRBD1 TRBJ2-3 . TRBV6-5 TGTGCCAGCAGTCCCGGGACAGGAGGCACAGATACGCAGTATTTT CASSPGTGGTDTQYF
. TRBJ2-1 . TRBV5-1 TGCGCCAGCAGCCCGGGTTCGCGGGGAAATTACAATGAGCAGTTCTTC CASSPGSRGNYNEQFF
. TRBJ1-5 . TRBV24-1 TGTGCCACCAGTCCATTCGACAGCAATCAGCCCCAGCATTTT CATSPFDSNQPQHF
. TRBJ1-3 once TRBV6-5 TGTGCCAGCAGGGTTGGGGGGATAGGGGGAAACACCATATATTTT CASRVGGIGGNTIYF
TRBD1 TRBJ1-1 . TRBV7-9 TGTGCCAGCAGCCCTTCGGGGACAGGAGCTGAAGCTTTCTTT CASSPSGTGAEAFF
TRBD1 TRBJ2-2 . TRBV7-2 TGTGCCAGCAGCTTCAGAGGGGGCGCTTACACCGGGGAGCTGTTTTTT CASSFRGGAYTGELFF
TRBD1 TRBJ2-2 . TRBV5-1 TGCGCCAGCAGCCACGCGGGACAGGCGAACACCGGGGAGCTGTTTTTT CASSHAGQANTGELFF
. TRBJ1-2 . TRBV4-1 TGCGCCAGCAGCCAGATTATGTCGGGGCTTATAAATGGCTACACCTTC CASSQIMSGLINGYTF
TRBD1 TRBJ1-1 . TRBV14 TGTGCCAGCAGCGCTGACAGGGTCGGTGAAGCTTTCTTT CASSADRVGEAFF
. TRBJ1-1 . TRBV5-5 TGTGCCAGCAGTCGAAGCAGTCTGAACACTGAAGCTTTCTTT CASSRSSLNTEAFF
. TRBJ1-5 . TRBV10-3 TGTGCCATCAGTGATTCCTTGAGCAATCAGCCCCAGCATTTT CAISDSLSNQPQHF
TRBD1 TRBJ1-2 . TRBV24-1 TGTGCCACCAGTGTTGCAGGGGGCGATTTTGGCTACACCTTC CATSVAGGDFGYTF
. TRBJ1-2 . TRBV3-1/TRBV3-2 TGTGCCAGCAGCCAAAGTAGCCCCGGTTATGGCTACACCTTC CASSQSSPGYGYTF
. TRBJ2-2 . TRBV5-5 TGTGCCAGCAGCTTGGCTGGGGGGCCTGGCACCGGGGAGCTGTTTTTT CASSLAGGPGTGELFF
. TRBJ2-1 . TRBV7-3 TGTGCCAGCAGCTCCTCCGGGCTTGGTCAGCAGTTCTTC CASSSSGLGQQFF
TRBD1 TRBJ2-7 . TRBV2 TGTGCCAGCAGTGTGGGGACAGGGTCCTACGAGCAGTACTTC CASSVGTGSYEQYF
TRBD2 TRBJ2-1 . TRBV10-3 TGTGCCATCAGTGACCGGACTAGCGACTCCTACAATGAGCAGTTCTTC CAISDRTSDSYNEQFF
TRBD2 TRBJ2-1 . TRBV7-9 TGTGCCAGCAGCCCGAGACTAGCGGGGGGCAATGAGCAGTTCTTC CASSPRLAGGNEQFF
TRBD1 TRBJ2-7 . TRBV23-1 TGCGCCAGCAGCCAATGGGTCCGGGACAGGATCTACGAGCAGTACTTC CASSQWVRDRIYEQYF
. TRBJ1-2 . TRBV11-2 TGTGCCAGCAGCTCCGAATTCGTCTATGGCTACACCTTC CASSSEFVYGYTF
. TRBJ1-5 . TRBV9 TGTGCCAGCAGCGTGGGGGGATATAGCAATCAGCCCCAGCATTTT CASSVGGYSNQPQHF
. TRBJ1-1 . TRBV6-2/TRBV6-3 TGTGCCAGCAGTCCAGGGGTGGGGGGCACTGAAGCTTTCTTT CASSPGVGGTEAFF
. TRBJ1-5 . TRBV4-1 TGCGCCAGCAGCCAAGATAACAGGGTCAATCAGCCCCAGCATTTT CASSQDNRVNQPQHF
TRBD1 TRBJ1-1 once TRBV3-1/TRBV3-2 TGTGCCAGCACCATCCAGGGGGTAAACACTGAAGCTTTCTTT CASTIQGVNTEAFF
. TRBJ2-7 . TRBV5-8 TGTGCCAGCAGCACCCACCAGGGCTCAGGAGAGCAGTACTTC CASSTHQGSGEQYF
TRBD1 TRBJ1-2 . TRBV9 TGTGCCAGCAGCGAAACCGGGACAGGCAACTCCTATGGCTACACCTTC CASSETGTGNSYGYTF
TRBD1 TRBJ2-2 . TRBV5-1 TGCGCCAGCACTCCCGGGACAGCCGGCGCCGGGGAGCTGTTTTTT CASTPGTAGAGELFF
TRBD2 TRBJ2-1 . TRBV5-1 TGCGCCAGCAGCTTGGGGGGACTAGCGGGGAGAAACTACAATGAGCAGTTCTTC CASSLGGLAGRNYNEQFF
. TRBJ1-1 . TRBV5-6 TGTGCCAGCAGCTTGTCCCGGCCCATGAACACTGAAGCTTTCTTT CASSLSRPMNTEAFF
. TRBJ1-1 . TRBV6-5 TGTGCCAGCAGTTACTCAGGAGGGAACACTGAAGCTTTCTTT CASSYSGGNTEAFF